These 20 T cell receptor beta chains were sequenced from one sample in a study of post-analysis software for immune sequencing data. Findings and limits, study-wide: Elevated frequency relative to controls characterized several TRBV segments in patients, TRBV5-6, TRBV5-1 and TRBV20-1 among them.

cDNA libraries for TCR beta contained unique molecular identifiers. TCRdb processed the PCR reads anew with MiXCR; each CDR3 protein has one entry. The sample contains 450,000 to 700,000 distinct CDR3 sequences, 40% to 50% of which appear only once. What these receptors recognize is not known. The sample taken for sequencing was blood. The receptors were gathered from a girl between 10 and 17 years old with multiple sclerosis.

V usage is TRBV9 and J usage is TRBJ2-7; TRBD2 matches at 7 bases. After removal of 4 bases from V and 4 bases from J, the junction contained 14 bases not matched to a gene. CDR1 and CDR2 (germline): SGDLS, YYNGEE. There are 16 residues in the CDR3. CDR3 DNA sequence: TGTGCCAGCAGCCCCGAGAGAGGGGCTAGCGGTTACGAGCAGTACTTC. Protein: CASSPERGASGYEQYF.

The chain carries TRBV9 and TRBJ1-2; D may be TRBD1 (5 bases). The CDR3 runs 17 residues. Germline V gene lookup returns CDR1 SGDLS and CDR2 YYNGEE. The V end lost 2 bases, the J end lost 6 bases, and 23 bases lay between the germline ends. The DNA of the CDR3 is TGTGCCAGCAGCGTTGAGGAATGGAGGGGCACGGTGGATGGCTACACCTTC. As protein: CASSVEEWRGTVDGYTF.

This clonotype was observed a handful of times. The chain has TRBV10-3 and TRBJ2-5; possibly TRBD2 for D (6 bases). The CDR3 extends over 15 amino acids. V was clipped by 0 bases and J by 1 base, with 9 bases between them. Germline V gene lookup returns CDR1 ENHRY and CDR2 SYGVKD. CDR3 sequence: CAISESGGVQETQYF. The CDR3 DNA reads TGTGCCATCAGTGAGTCTGGAGGGGTCCAAGAGACCCAGTACTTC.

The chain joins TRBV29-1 to TRBJ1-1; D possibly corresponds to TRBD1 (5 bases). This CDR3 contains 15 residues. V lost 3 bases and J lost 3, with 17 bases in between. Germline CDR1 SQVTM, CDR2 ANQGSEA. The CDR3 coding sequence is TGCAGCGTTGAGTTAACGGGACCCAAATACACTGAAGCTTTCTTT. Amino acids: CSVELTGPKYTEAFF.

This clonotype was seen more than once but under ten times. V gene TRBV4-1 combines with J gene TRBJ2-7; D tentatively fits TRBD1 or TRBD2 (5 bases each). The CDR3 has 15 residues. Germline V gene lookup returns CDR1 MGHRA and CDR2 YSYEKL. V was clipped by 0 bases and J by 4 bases, with 13 bases between them. Here the CDR3 DNA reads TGCGCCAGCAGCCAAGACCCTTGGGACGGGTACGAGCAGTACTTC. This gives the protein CASSQDPWDGYEQYF.

The gene calls are TRBV13 and TRBJ2-3; 7 bases map to TRBD2. The CDR3 has 16 residues. The trim removed 1 base at V and 2 bases at J, leaving 6 bases unmatched. Germline V lookup: CDR1 PRHDT, CDR2 FYEKMQ (reference sequence). Here the CDR3 reads CASSLDREDYTDTQYF. CDR3 coding DNA: TGTGCCAGCAGCTTAGACCGGGAGGACTACACAGATACGCAGTATTTT.

This clonotype was detected only a few times. A read error is possible here, since a much larger clone lies one base away. The V call is TRBV7-2, the J call TRBJ2-7; D gene uncertain. The germline V gene encodes CDR1 SGHTA and CDR2 FQGNSA. The CDR3 sequence is 11 residues long. The CDR3 bases are TGTGCCAGCAGCGATTACTACAAGCAGTACTTC. Encoded protein: CASSDYYKQYF.

This clonotype has a handful of counts. The CDR3, as DNA: TGTGCTAGTGGAAAAGACCGGGACAGGAATGAAAAACTGTTTTTT. Protein product: CASGKDRDRNEKLFF. V and J are TRBV12-5 and TRBJ1-4, with 8 bases that match TRBD1. This CDR3 comprises 15 residues. CDR1 LGHNT and CDR2 FRNRAP come from the germline V gene. The V gene end was trimmed by 6 bases and the J gene end by 5 bases; junction bases not matched to a gene: 8.

A remark on this clonotype: Likely a read error: the CDR3 ends without its conserved phenylalanine or tryptophan. The chain has TRBV29-1 and TRBJ2-1, with 7 bases identical to TRBD1. V lost 6 bases, J lost 0 bases, and 5 bases stayed unmatched. CDR1 is SQVTM and CDR2 is ANQGSEA in the germline V gene. The CDR3 length is 14 residues. The CDR3 loop reads CSVSRGSSYNEQFS. CDR3 coding DNA: TGCAGCGTCAGCAGGGGGAGCTCCTACAATGAGCAGTTCTCC.

The gene calls are TRBV6-2 or TRBV6-3 and TRBJ2-3; either TRBD1 or TRBD2 may supply D (7 bases each). V was pared by 5 bases and J by 9 bases, with 15 bases between. This CDR3 has 13 amino acids. From germline, CDR1 is MNHEY and CDR2 SVGEGT. The CDR3 here is CASSPGTAGTQYF. Written as DNA, the CDR3 is TGTGCCAGCAGTCCCGGGACAGCGGGGACGCAGTATTTT.

This clonotype was picked up many times. The chain has TRBV6-6 and TRBJ2-3; D uncertain. Between the trimmed V and J ends, which lost 2 bases and 0 bases, there was a span of 3 bases. The CDR3 consists of 13 residues. Germline lookup yields CDR1 MNHNY and CDR2 SVGAGI (reference sequence). CDR3 loop: CASSYGSTDTQYF. The CDR3 bases are TGTGCCAGCAGTTACGGTAGCACAGATACGCAGTATTTT.

The chain employs TRBV12-3 or TRBV12-4 and TRBJ2-3; D possibly corresponds to TRBD1 (6 bases). With 5 bases removed from V and 0 bases from J, the gap between germline ends came to 15 bases. This CDR3 region has 16 residues. The CDR3 here is CASSDGGRLSTDTQYF. The CDR3, as DNA: TGTGCCAGCAGTGATGGGGGCAGGCTTAGCACAGATACGCAGTATTTT.

This clonotype was detected many times. The J gene is TRBJ1-2, the V gene TRBV5-1; D unresolved. Germline CDR1 and CDR2: SGHRS and YFSETQ. CDR3 size: 11 residues. The V gene lost 0 bases and the J gene lost 8 bases, with 5 bases spanning the gap. As DNA, the CDR3 is TGCGCCAGCAGCTTGGAGGGAGGCTACACCTTC. Protein sequence: CASSLEGGYTF.

In this sample, this clonotype turned up a few times. The chain is built from TRBV5-5 and TRBJ2-7; TRBD1 agrees at 7 bases. Germline V gives CDR1 SGHKS, CDR2 YYEKEE (reference sequence). The CDR3 covers 14 residues. With V trimmed by 2 bases and J by 3 bases, 5 bases remained unmatched. CDR3 protein: CASSLQGFLYEQYF. DNA for the CDR3: TGTGCCAGCAGCTTACAGGGGTTCCTCTACGAGCAGTACTTC.

This chain connects TRBV29-1 to TRBJ2-7, with TRBD2 matching 10 bases. V trimming: 4 bases; J trimming: 4 bases; junction bases outside the gene matches: 4. The CDR3 covers 13 residues. CDR1 is SQVTM and CDR2 is ANQGSEA in the germline V gene. The CDR3 is CSVVISGRYEQYF. CDR3 bases: TGCAGCGTTGTGATTAGCGGGAGGTACGAGCAGTACTTC.

The V gene is TRBV5-1, the J gene TRBJ1-1; D is unclear. Germline V lookup: CDR1 SGHRS, CDR2 YFSETQ. V gave up 0 bases and J gave up 2 bases, with 8 bases separating them. The length of the CDR3 is 14 residues. DNA for the CDR3: TGCGCCAGCAGCTTGGCCAACTCTAACACTGAAGCTTTCTTT. Protein product: CASSLANSNTEAFF.

The genes are TRBV25-1 and TRBJ2-3, with D hard to call. The ends were cut back, 1 base at V and 6 bases at J, with 5 bases in the middle. The V gene's germline CDR1 is MGHDK and CDR2 SYGVNS. The CDR3 runs to 12 residues. For the CDR3, the DNA is TGTGCCAGCAGTGAATTAAGGGATACGCAGTATTTT. This gives the protein CASSELRDTQYF.

This chain uses TRBV28 with TRBJ2-7; perhaps TRBD1 as D (6 bases). Germline assignment: CDR1 MDHEN and CDR2 SYDVKM. This CDR3 contains 16 residues. Deletions cut 5 bases from V and 0 bases from J, with 17 bases between. The CDR3 nucleotides are TGTGCCAGCAGTCTAAGAGACAGGAGCTACTCCTACGAGCAGTACTTC. Residues: CASSLRDRSYSYEQYF.

The chain links TRBV4-1 to TRBJ2-6; no definite D call. The germline CDR1 and CDR2 sequences are MGHRA and YSYEKL. The ends were cut back, 0 bases at V and 0 bases at J, with 12 bases in the middle. The CDR3 runs 18 residues. This CDR3 is CASSQDSGQTSGANVLTF. The CDR3 coding sequence is TGCGCCAGCAGCCAAGATTCCGGTCAAACCTCTGGGGCCAACGTCCTGACTTTC.

The V and J genes are TRBV3-1 and TRBJ2-1, with 7 positions matching TRBD2. The CDR3 runs to 16 residues. V shed 0 bases, J shed 5 bases, and the junction held 7 bases outside the gene matches. Germline CDR1 reads LGHDT; CDR2 reads YNNKEL (reference sequence). CDR3: CASSQDSREFHNEQFF. The CDR3 nucleotides are TGTGCCAGCAGCCAAGATTCGCGGGAGTTCCACAATGAGCAGTTCTTC.